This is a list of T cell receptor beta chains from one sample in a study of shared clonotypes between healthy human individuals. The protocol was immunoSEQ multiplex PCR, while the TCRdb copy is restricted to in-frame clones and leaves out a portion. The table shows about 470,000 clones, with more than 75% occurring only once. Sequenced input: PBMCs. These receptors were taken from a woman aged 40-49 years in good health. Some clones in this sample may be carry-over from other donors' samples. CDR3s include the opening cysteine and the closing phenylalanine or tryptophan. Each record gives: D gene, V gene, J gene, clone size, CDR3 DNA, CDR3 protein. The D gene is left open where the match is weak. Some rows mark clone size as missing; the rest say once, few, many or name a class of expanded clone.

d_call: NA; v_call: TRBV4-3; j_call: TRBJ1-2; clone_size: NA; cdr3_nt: TGCGCCAGCAGCCCGCTCGGACAGACGTATGGCTACACCTTC; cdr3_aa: CASSPLGQTYGYTF
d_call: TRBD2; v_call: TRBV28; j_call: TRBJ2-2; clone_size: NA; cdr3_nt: TGTGCCAGCAGTTTATTTTCCCCCGGGGGGGTTGTCGGCGGGGAGCTGTTTTTT; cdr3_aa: CASSLFSPGGVVGGELFF
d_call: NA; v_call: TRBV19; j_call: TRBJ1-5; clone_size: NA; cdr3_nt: TGTGCCAGTAGTATAGGACGAGGTGAAGTTACGAAGCCCCAGCATTTT; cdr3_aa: CASSIGRGEVTKPQHF
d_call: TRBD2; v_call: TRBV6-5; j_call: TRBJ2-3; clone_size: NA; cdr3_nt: TGTGCCAGCAGTTATGGGCGGGAGGCCACAGATACGCAGTATTTT; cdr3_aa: CASSYGREATDTQYF
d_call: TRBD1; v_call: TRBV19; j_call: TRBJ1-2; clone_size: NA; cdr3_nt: TGTGCCAGTCTCACTTGGGACAGGGGTCCTGAAGGCTACACCTTC; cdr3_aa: CASLTWDRGPEGYTF
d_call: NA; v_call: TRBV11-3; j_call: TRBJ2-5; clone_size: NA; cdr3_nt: TGTGCCAGCAGCTTAGGGCTCGACGCGACCCAGTACTTC; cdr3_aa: CASSLGLDATQYF
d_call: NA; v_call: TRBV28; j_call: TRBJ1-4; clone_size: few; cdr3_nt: TGTGCCAGCAGTCCCCCCGGGGGGGAAAAACTGTTTTTT; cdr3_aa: CASSPPGGEKLFF
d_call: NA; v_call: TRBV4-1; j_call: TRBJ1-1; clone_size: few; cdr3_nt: TGCGCCAGCAGCCATGGGCGGACACATAAGGGCACTGAAGCTTTCTTT; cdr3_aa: CASSHGRTHKGTEAFF
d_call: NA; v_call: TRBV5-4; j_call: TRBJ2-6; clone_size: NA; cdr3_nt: TGTGCCAGCAGCTTGTTTCAGTCTGGGGCCAACGTCCTGACTTTC; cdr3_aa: CASSLFQSGANVLTF
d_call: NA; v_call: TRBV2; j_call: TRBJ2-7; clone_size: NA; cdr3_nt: TGTGCCAGTGTTCCGGACGTTGGAGTTTCAGCCTACGAGCAGTACTTC; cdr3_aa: CASVPDVGVSAYEQYF
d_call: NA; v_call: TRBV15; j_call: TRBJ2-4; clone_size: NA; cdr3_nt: TGTGCCACCAGCACCCTAGCCAAAAACATTCAGTACTTC; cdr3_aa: CATSTLAKNIQYF
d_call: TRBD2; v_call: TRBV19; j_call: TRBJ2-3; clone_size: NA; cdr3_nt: TGTGCCAGTAGTACGGGGGGAGCCATAGCGTTCCCCACAGATACGCAGTATTTT; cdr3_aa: CASSTGGAIAFPTDTQYF
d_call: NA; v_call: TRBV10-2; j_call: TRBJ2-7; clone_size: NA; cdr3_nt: TGCGCCAGCAGGGACAACCCCTACGAGCAGTACTTC; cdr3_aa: CASRDNPYEQYF
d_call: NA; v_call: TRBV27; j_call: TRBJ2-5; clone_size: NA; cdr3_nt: TGTGCCAGCAGTTTATACAGAAGTGGGACCCAGTACTTC; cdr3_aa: CASSLYRSGTQYF
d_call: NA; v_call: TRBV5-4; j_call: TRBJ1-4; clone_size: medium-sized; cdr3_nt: TGTGCCAGCAGAGGGGGGGAGAATGAAAAACTGTTTTTT; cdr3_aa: CASRGGENEKLFF
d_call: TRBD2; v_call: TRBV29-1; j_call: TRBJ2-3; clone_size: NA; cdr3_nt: TGCAGCGTTGGGGGGGGGAGCCCTACTAGCACAGATACGCAGTATTTT; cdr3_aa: CSVGGGSPTSTDTQYF
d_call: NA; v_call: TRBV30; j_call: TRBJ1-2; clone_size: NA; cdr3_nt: TGTGCCTGGAAACCACAGCCAACTAACTATGGCTACACCTTC; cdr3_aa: CAWKPQPTNYGYTF
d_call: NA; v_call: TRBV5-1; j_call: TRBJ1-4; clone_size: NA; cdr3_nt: TGCGCCAGCAGCTCCACCACCGGGGTAGCTAATGAAAAACTGTTTTTT; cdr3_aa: CASSSTTGVANEKLFF
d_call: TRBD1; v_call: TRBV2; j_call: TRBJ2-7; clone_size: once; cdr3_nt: TGTGCCAGCCAACCGGGACAGGGGGGGTACGAGCAGTACTTC; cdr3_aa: CASQPGQGGYEQYF
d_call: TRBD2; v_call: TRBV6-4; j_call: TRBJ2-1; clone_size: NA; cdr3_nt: TGTGCCAGCAGTGAGGGCGGGAGGGCGGTCAATGAGCAGTTCTTC; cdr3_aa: CASSEGGRAVNEQFF
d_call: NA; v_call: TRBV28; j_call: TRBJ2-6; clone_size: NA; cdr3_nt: TGTGCCAGCAGTTTACCCGGGGCCAACGTCCTGACTTTC; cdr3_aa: CASSLPGANVLTF
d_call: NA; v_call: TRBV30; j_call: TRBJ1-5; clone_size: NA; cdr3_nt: TGTGCCTGCAACCTCAACAGGGATCAGCCCCAGCATTTT; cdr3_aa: CACNLNRDQPQHF
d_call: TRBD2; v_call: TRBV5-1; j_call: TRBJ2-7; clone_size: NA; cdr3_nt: TGCGCCAGCAGGAAGCGGGAGGGCTCCTACGAGCAGTACTTC; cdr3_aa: CASRKREGSYEQYF
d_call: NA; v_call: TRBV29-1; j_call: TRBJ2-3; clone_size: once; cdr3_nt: TGCAGCAGCTCCGAAAGTGGGGGTGGCACAGATACGCAGTATTTT; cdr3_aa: CSSSESGGGTDTQYF
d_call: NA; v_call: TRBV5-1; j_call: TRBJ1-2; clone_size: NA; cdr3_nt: TGCGCCAGCAGCCCCAGTCCAAGCTATGGCTACACCTTC; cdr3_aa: CASSPSPSYGYTF
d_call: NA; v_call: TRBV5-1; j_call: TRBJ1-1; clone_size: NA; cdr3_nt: TGCGCCAGCAGCTTTGATGGTCGATACACTGAAGCTTTCTTT; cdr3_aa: CASSFDGRYTEAFF
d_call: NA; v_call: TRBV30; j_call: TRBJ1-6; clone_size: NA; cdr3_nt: TGTGCCTGGAGTGCCCACAGATGGAATTCACCCCTCCACTTT; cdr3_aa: CAWSAHRWNSPLHF